What follows are 22 T cell receptor beta chains derived from one specimen sequenced in a study of molecular identifiers for immune sequencing clone quantification. Each CDR3 protein gets one entry after TCRdb re-called the PCR reads with MiXCR. In the table there are approximately 550,000 distinct CDR3 sequences, 20% to 25% of which are singletons. The sequenced material came from naive CD8+ T cells from blood, with Jurkat cell RNA spiked in. Specified subset: FACS-sorted CD8+CD4-CCR7+CD45RA+ naive T cells. The receptors originated from a human donor in good health. Some libraries in this study had Jurkat cell RNA spiked in.

V and J are TRBV29-1 and TRBJ2-1; D remains ambiguous. Looked up from germline, CDR1 is SQVTM and CDR2 is ANQGSEA. Trimming took 7 bases from V and 7 from J, leaving 8 bases between them. The CDR3 consists of 10 residues. The CDR3 sequence is CSGSANEQFF. The DNA for the CDR3 is TGCAGCGGAAGCGCAAATGAGCAGTTCTTC.

This clonotype was seen more than once but under ten times. The chain combines TRBV6-2 or TRBV6-3 with TRBJ1-2; D gene uncertain. The CDR3 contains 12 residues. From germline, CDR1 is MNHEY and CDR2 SVGEGT. Trimming cost V 0 bases and J 3 bases, with 2 bases left between them. For the CDR3, the DNA is TGTGCCAGCAGTTACTCTGACTATGGCTACACCTTC. Its protein product is CASSYSDYGYTF.

The genes are TRBV4-1 and TRBJ2-1; 11 bases line up with TRBD1. The CDR3 covers 16 residues. Germline trimming cut 0 bases from V and 6 bases from J; bases unmatched to any gene: 4. CDR1 is MGHRA and CDR2 is YSYEKL in the germline V gene. This chain's CDR3 is CASSQDSGTGGNEQFF. In DNA, the CDR3 is TGCGCCAGCAGCCAAGACTCCGGGACAGGGGGCAATGAGCAGTTCTTC.

This clonotype came up many times. V usage is TRBV7-2 and J usage is TRBJ1-5; D not certain. Looked up from germline, CDR1 is SGHTA and CDR2 is FQGNSA. V lost 4 bases to trimming and J lost 7 bases, with 11 bases between them. The CDR3 contains 13 residues. This CDR3 is CASSSDLDQPQHF. In nucleotides, the CDR3 is TGTGCCAGCAGCTCCGACTTGGACCAGCCCCAGCATTTT.

This clonotype was observed at least ten times. This sequence joins TRBV28 and TRBJ2-7; D not resolved. CDR1 and CDR2 (germline): MDHEN, SYDVKM. The CDR3 is made up of 16 amino acids. Trimming took off 5 bases at V and 2 bases at J, with 19 bases between the two ends. CDR3 residues: CASSPTRTSVTYEQYF. CDR3 in DNA: TGTGCCAGCAGTCCGACACGAACATCGGTAACCTACGAGCAGTACTTC. The variable domain in full, completed from reference TRBV28 and TRBJ2-7, reads DVKVTQSSRYLVKRTGEKVFLECVQDMDHENMFWYRQDPGLGLRLIYFSYDVKMKEKGDIPEGYSVSREKKERFSLILESASTNQTSMYLCASSPTRTSVTYEQYFGPGTRLTVT.

This clonotype was observed at least ten times. The rearrangement joins TRBV5-6 to TRBJ2-2; unclear D gene. CDR3 length equals 13 residues. Trimming removed 7 bases at V and 8 bases at J, with 15 bases between. CDR1 SGHDT and CDR2 YYEEEE come from the germline V gene. CDR3 protein: CASGQWPEGELFF. The CDR3 nucleotides read TGTGCCAGCGGCCAATGGCCGGAGGGGGAGCTGTTTTTT.

The sample holds many counts of this clonotype. The chain couples TRBV6-5 to TRBJ2-1; no firm D call. This CDR3 is 15 amino acids long. With 0 bases removed from V and 9 bases from J, the gap between germline ends came to 15 bases. Looked up from germline, CDR1 is MNHEY and CDR2 is SVGAGI. The CDR3 DNA follows: TGTGCCAGCAGTTACTCTTGGGGAAGGGCTGGTGAGCAGTTCTTC. It encodes CASSYSWGRAGEQFF.

This clonotype has ten or more counts. The V and J genes are TRBV28 and TRBJ2-7; D is perhaps TRBD1 (5 bases). This CDR3 is built from 13 residues. Germline-derived CDR1 and CDR2 are MDHEN and SYDVKM. Between the trimmed V and J ends, which lost 3 bases and 0 bases, there was a span of 6 bases. The CDR3 DNA reads as TGTGCCAGCAGTTTCGACAGCTCCTACGAGCAGTACTTC. This gives the protein CASSFDSSYEQYF.

V is TRBV7-9 and J is TRBJ2-3; D might be TRBD1 (6 bases). This CDR3 comprises 13 residues. The germline V gene encodes CDR1 SEHNR and CDR2 FQNEAQ (reference sequence). V was trimmed by 5 bases and J by 5 bases, leaving 11 bases between them. The CDR3 bases are TGTGCCAGCAGCCGACGGGACAAAGATACGCAGTATTTT. Amino acid sequence: CASSRRDKDTQYF.

This clonotype was seen a few times. The genes are TRBV4-3 and TRBJ2-1; TRBD2 agrees at 7 bases. The CDR3 runs to 15 residues. V lost 0 bases, J lost 7 bases, and 6 bases stayed unmatched. Germline CDR1 is LGHNA and CDR2 is YSLEER. CDR3 residues: CASSQDRRELNEQFF. CDR3 coding DNA: TGCGCCAGCAGCCAAGATCGGCGGGAGCTGAATGAGCAGTTCTTC.

The gene calls are TRBV5-6 and TRBJ2-1; 10 nucleotides match TRBD1. The CDR3 length is 16 residues. Per the germline V gene, CDR1 is SGHDT and CDR2 is YYEEEE. J lost 3 bases, V lost 3 bases, and 6 bases had no gene match. CDR3 in DNA: TGTGCCAGCAGCTACGGAGACAGGGGGCGCTACAATGAGCAGTTCTTC. Its protein is CASSYGDRGRYNEQFF.

The V call is TRBV7-9, the J call TRBJ1-1, with 7 bases aligning to TRBD1. The CDR3 has 15 amino acids. CDR1 SEHNR and CDR2 FQNEAQ come from the germline V gene (reference sequence). Germline trimming cut 3 bases from V and 0 bases from J; bases unmatched to any gene: 4. In nucleotides, the CDR3 is TGTGCCAGCAGCTTCTCGACAGGGATGAACACTGAAGCTTTCTTT. Protein product: CASSFSTGMNTEAFF.

A few counts support this clonotype. This sequence joins TRBV11-2 and TRBJ2-7; D uncertain. The CDR3 contains 13 residues. Trimming took off 3 bases at V and 5 bases at J, with 11 bases between the two ends. Germline V gene data show CDR1 as SGHAT and CDR2 as FQNNGV. CDR3 sequence (DNA): TGTGCCAGCAGCTTCCACGACGGTAACGAGCAGTACTTC. Protein sequence: CASSFHDGNEQYF.

About this clonotype itself: This CDR3 fails to terminate in the conserved phenylalanine or tryptophan, so it likely reflects a read error. This chain joins TRBV7-9 and TRBJ2-7; 7 positions agree with TRBD1. Trimming cost V 3 bases and J 2 bases; bases outside gene matches: 4. The germline CDR1 and CDR2 sequences are SEHNR and FQNEAQ (reference sequence). This CDR3 has 14 amino acids. CDR3 in DNA: TGTGCCAGCAGCTTCAGGGACAGACCCTACGAGCAGTACTAC. This encodes CASSFRDRPYEQYY.

The chain uses TRBV20-1 and TRBJ1-1; D is perhaps TRBD1 (6 bases). Trimming shortened V by 0 bases and J by 4 bases, and 12 bases separated the two germline ends. The CDR3 covers 14 residues. Germline assignment: CDR1 DFQATT and CDR2 SNEGSKA (reference sequence). The CDR3 DNA reads TGCAGTGCTAGAGATCGAGGGGGGCCCACTGAAGCTTTCTTT. The encoded protein is CSARDRGGPTEAFF.

The rearrangement joins TRBV4-3 to TRBJ2-7; possible D gene TRBD2, 5 bases. The V and J ends lost 0 bases and 2 bases respectively, with 17 bases between them. Germline CDR1 and CDR2: LGHNA and YSLEER. The CDR3 contains 17 residues. CDR3 in amino acids: CASSQDLRRTPPYEQYF. In nucleotides, the CDR3 is TGCGCCAGCAGCCAAGATCTGAGGAGGACCCCCCCCTACGAGCAGTACTTC.

This clonotype was seen only a few times. The chain is built from TRBV18 and TRBJ1-4; D is undetermined. The CDR3 spans 11 residues. Trimming took off 4 bases at V and 12 bases at J, with 9 bases between the two ends. The germline V gene has CDR1 KGHSH and CDR2 LQKENI. CDR3 DNA sequence: TGTGCCAGCTCACGAGGATTGGAACTGTTTTTT. The encoded protein is CASSRGLELFF.

At least ten counts were recorded for this clonotype. The V call is TRBV7-2, the J call TRBJ2-3; D is undetermined. Germline-derived CDR1 and CDR2 are SGHTA and FQGNSA. This CDR3 has 13 residues. V lost 4 bases and J 2 bases, leaving 7 bases between the germline ends. The DNA of the CDR3 is TGTGCCAGCAGCTACCTGCACACAGATACGCAGTATTTT. Protein sequence: CASSYLHTDTQYF.

Concerning this clonotype: A read error may explain this, as a much larger clone is one base away. CDR3 sequence reads: CAGSLTRTMNTEAFF. CDR3 sequence (DNA): TGTGCCGGCAGCTTGACGAGGACCATGAACACTGAAGCTTTCTTT. The V and J genes are TRBV5-3 and TRBJ1-1; the D is unclear. TRBV5-3 is an open reading frame whose function is uncertain. The CDR3 totals 15 residues. Trimming removed 10 bases from V and 0 bases from J, with 19 bases in between.

This clonotype was observed a handful of times. A read error may account for a junction end that differs from germline. This chain connects TRBV5-1 to TRBJ2-1; TRBD2 agrees at 9 bases. Germline V CDR1 and CDR2: SGHRS, YFSETQ. This CDR3 has 16 amino acids. In nucleotides, the CDR3 is TGTGCCAGCAGCTTGGAGGGGACTAGCCTGAGATATGAGCAGTTCTTC. It yields the protein CASSLEGTSLRYEQFF.

This clonotype was counted a few times. V is TRBV14 and J is TRBJ2-1; D not resolved. Germline CDR1 SGHDN, CDR2 FVKESK. This CDR3 is built from 12 residues. Deletions cut 3 bases from V and 5 bases from J, with 5 bases between. This CDR3 is CASSQPNNEQFF. The CDR3 region has the DNA TGTGCCAGCAGCCAGCCCAACAATGAGCAGTTCTTC.

This clonotype was picked up many times. The CDR3 reads CSVAGQNTEAFF. The CDR3, as DNA: TGCAGCGTGGCAGGGCAGAACACTGAAGCTTTCTTT. The chain has TRBV29-1 and TRBJ1-1, with D perhaps matching TRBD1 (5 bases). Germline assignment: CDR1 SQVTM and CDR2 ANQGSEA. The CDR3 sequence is 12 residues long. V lost 6 bases, J lost 1 base, and 9 bases lay in between.